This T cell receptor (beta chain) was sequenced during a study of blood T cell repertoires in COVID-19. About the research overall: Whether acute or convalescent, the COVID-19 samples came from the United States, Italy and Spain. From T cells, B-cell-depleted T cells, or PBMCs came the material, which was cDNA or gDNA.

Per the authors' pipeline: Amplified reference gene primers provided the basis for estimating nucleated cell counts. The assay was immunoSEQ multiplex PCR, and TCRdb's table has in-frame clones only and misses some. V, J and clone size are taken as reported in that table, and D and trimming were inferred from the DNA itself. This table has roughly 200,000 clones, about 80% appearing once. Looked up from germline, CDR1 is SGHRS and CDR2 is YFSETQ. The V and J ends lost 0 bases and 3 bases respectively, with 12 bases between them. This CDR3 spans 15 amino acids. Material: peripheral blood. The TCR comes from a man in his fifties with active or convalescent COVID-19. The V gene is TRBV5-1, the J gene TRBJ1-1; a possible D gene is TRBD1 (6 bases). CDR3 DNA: TGCGCCAGCAGCTTGGCCCAAGGGGGTTACACTGAAGCTTTCTTT. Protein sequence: CASSLAQGGYTEAFF. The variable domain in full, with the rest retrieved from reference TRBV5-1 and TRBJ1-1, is KAGVTQTPRYLIKTRGQQVTLSCSPISGHRSVSWYQQTPGQGLQFLFEYFSETQRNKGNFPGRFSGRQFSNSRSEMNVSTLELGDSALYLCASSLAQGGYTEAFFGQGTRLTVV.